This passage covers 31 T cell receptor beta chains from one sample sequenced in a study of OX40 agonist ivuxolimab in advanced cancers. Data came from immunoSEQ multiplex PCR; TCRdb stores just in-frame clones and leaves some out. The sample shows about 64,000 clones, about 88% of them seen only once. The sequencing here drew on CD4+ or CD8+ T cells sorted from blood, taken in a trial of the OX40 agonist ivuxolimab. These receptors were obtained from an adult with an advanced solid tumor such as melanoma, head and neck, liver or kidney cancer.

The chain recombines TRBV2 with TRBJ1-1; TRBD1 aligns across 11 bases. This CDR3 contains 18 residues. The J segment lost 4 bases and the V segment lost 6 bases, leaving 16 bases of the junction unmatched. Germline CDR1 reads SNHLY; CDR2 reads FYNNEI. This chain's CDR3 is CASRFGQGAGKYGTEAFF. CDR3 nucleotide sequence: TGTGCCAGCAGGTTCGGACAGGGGGCGGGGAAGTATGGCACTGAAGCTTTCTTT.

The V call is TRBV9, the J call TRBJ2-1; 11 bases are a match to TRBD1. CDR3 size: 15 residues. Germline values: CDR1 SGDLS, CDR2 YYNGEE. V was pared by 0 bases and J by 8 bases, with 4 bases of the junction left unmatched. In nucleotides, the CDR3 is TGTGCCAGCAGCGTAGGGACAGGGGGCCAGGATGAGCAGTTCTTC. As protein: CASSVGTGGQDEQFF.

The chain combines TRBV4-2 with TRBJ2-3, with a tentative D call TRBD2 (7 bases). Germline lookup yields CDR1 LGHNA and CDR2 YNFKEQ. Trimming removed 0 bases from V and 2 bases from J, with 12 bases in between. The CDR3 has 16 residues. The CDR3 nucleotides read TGTGCCAGCAGCCAAGAAGGGGGGGCCCCCACAGATACGCAGTATTTT. Protein product: CASSQEGGAPTDTQYF.

The rearrangement uses TRBV7-3 and TRBJ2-1, with 12 bases matching TRBD2. Germline CDR1 is SGHTA and CDR2 is FQGTGA. With 1 base clipped from V and 9 bases from J, the junction kept 10 bases outside the gene matches. This CDR3 spans 17 amino acids. This chain's CDR3 is CASSLSPGLAGGIEQFF. Written as DNA, the CDR3 is TGTGCCAGCAGCTTAAGCCCCGGGCTAGCGGGGGGGATTGAGCAGTTCTTC.

The V gene is TRBV29-1, the J gene TRBJ2-3, with TRBD1 as a possible D gene (6 bases). V lost 5 bases and J lost 5, with 17 bases in between. The CDR3 length is 14 residues. From germline, CDR1 is SQVTM and CDR2 ANQGSEA. The CDR3 is CSVQQGERGDTQYF. The DNA of the CDR3 is TGCAGCGTTCAACAGGGCGAAAGGGGAGATACGCAGTATTTT.

The chain has TRBV6-6 and TRBJ2-7; 11 bases are a match to TRBD2. The CDR3 covers 15 residues. Per the germline V gene, CDR1 is MNHNY and CDR2 is SVGAGI (reference sequence). V lost 6 bases and J lost 3; bases outside the gene matches: 7. The CDR3 bases are TGTGCCAGCAGATTCGGACTAGCGGGCCTCTACGAGCAGTACTTC. Residues: CASRFGLAGLYEQYF.

CDR3 amino acids: CASSLGRGRRNTIYF. CDR3 nucleotides: TGTGCCAGCAGCTTAGGCCGCGGCAGAAGAAACACCATATATTTT. V gene TRBV11-2 combines with J gene TRBJ1-3; D is unresolved. CDR1 and CDR2 (germline): SGHAT, FQNNGV. The CDR3 totals 15 residues. The ends were cut back, 1 base at V and 5 bases at J, with 12 bases in the middle.

This rearrangement joins TRBV30 to TRBJ2-3, with TRBD2 matching over 9 bases. CDR3 length: 19 residues. CDR1 GTSNPN and CDR2 SVGIG come from the germline V gene (reference sequence). J gave up 0 bases and V 3 bases, and 16 bases lay outside the gene matches. CDR3 region: CAWSGTSWRGGLSTDTQYF. The CDR3 region has the DNA TGTGCCTGGAGCGGTACCTCTTGGCGGGGGGGCCTAAGCACAGATACGCAGTATTTT.

The chain uses TRBV19 and TRBJ1-4; 8 bases match TRBD1. The CDR3 covers 13 residues. J gave up 11 bases and V 3 bases, and 5 bases lay outside the gene matches. Germline V gene data show CDR1 as LNHDA and CDR2 as SQIVND (reference sequence). CDR3 region: CASSIRQGRKLFF. CDR3 bases: TGTGCCAGTAGTATCCGACAGGGGAGGAAACTGTTTTTT.

This rearrangement joins TRBV19 to TRBJ2-1; 10 bases line up with TRBD2. Germline V gene sequence: CDR1 LNHDA, CDR2 SQIVND (reference sequence). The CDR3 sequence is 16 residues long. The V gene end was trimmed by 5 bases and the J gene end by 2 bases; junction bases not matched to a gene: 6. The CDR3 bases are TGTGCCAGTAGTCCTAGCGGGAGTACCGCCTACAATGAGCAGTTCTTC. Its protein product is CASSPSGSTAYNEQFF.

The chain joins TRBV6-6 to TRBJ1-1, with 7 bases aligning to TRBD1. Germline V lookup: CDR1 MNHNY, CDR2 SVGAGI (reference sequence). The CDR3 length is 14 residues. Losses at the gene ends were 6 bases for V and 7 bases for J; bases not matched to a gene: 11. Here the CDR3 DNA reads TGTGCCAGCAGAAACTGGGACAGCCTTAATGAAGCTTTCTTT. The encoded protein is CASRNWDSLNEAFF.

The CDR3: CASSLRSQINSYNEQFF. CDR3 DNA sequence: TGTGCCAGCAGCCTTAGGTCACAGATTAACTCCTACAATGAGCAGTTCTTC. V usage is TRBV11-2 and J usage is TRBJ2-1, with D hard to call. CDR1 is SGHAT, CDR2 FQNNGV, per germline. The CDR3 consists of 17 residues. Trimming took 5 bases from V and 0 from J, leaving 17 bases between them. The entire variable domain, with the rest obtained from reference TRBV11-2 and TRBJ2-1, is as follows: EAGVAQSPRYKIIEKRQSVAFWCNPISGHATLYWYQQILGQGPKLLIQFQNNGVVDDSQLPKDRFSAERLKGVDSTLKIQPAKLEDSAVYLCASSLRSQINSYNEQFFGPGTRLTVL.

J is TRBJ2-2 and V is TRBV19; D tentatively fits TRBD1 or TRBD2 (10 bases each). The CDR3 is made up of 18 amino acids. The V end lost 5 bases, the J end lost 5 bases, and 24 bases lay between the germline ends. Germline loops: CDR1 LNHDA, CDR2 SQIVND (reference sequence). CDR3: CASSDRGPRAGGTGELFF. CDR3 in DNA: TGTGCCAGTAGTGACAGGGGGCCCAGAGCGGGAGGGACCGGGGAGCTGTTTTTT.

This clone was observed once. The V call is TRBV28, the J call TRBJ1-4, with D possibly TRBD1 on 6 matching bases. The CDR3 runs 15 residues. In germline, CDR1 is MDHEN, CDR2 SYDVKM. Trimming took 2 bases from V and 7 from J, leaving 14 bases between them. The CDR3 loop reads CASSLGGAGGEKLFF. CDR3 nucleotides: TGTGCCAGCAGTTTAGGGGGGGCCGGGGGTGAAAAACTGTTTTTT.

The chain recombines TRBV11-2 with TRBJ2-5; unclear D gene. The CDR3 sequence is 11 residues long. CDR1 and CDR2 (germline): SGHAT, FQNNGV. Trimming left V 5 bases short and J 2 bases short, with 3 bases between. As DNA, the CDR3 is TGTGCCAGCAGCCAGCAAGAGACCCAGTACTTC. Translating gives CASSQQETQYF.

The chain joins TRBV12-5 to TRBJ1-1; possible D gene TRBD1, 6 bases. Trimming stripped 3 bases from V and 0 bases from J, with 17 bases between. From germline, CDR1 is LGHNT and CDR2 FRNRAP. The CDR3 extends over 17 amino acids. The CDR3 nucleotides read TGTGCTAGTGGTTTTTCCTCGACAGGACCAATGAACACTGAAGCTTTCTTT. Its protein is CASGFSSTGPMNTEAFF.

CDR3 DNA: TGTGCCAGCAGCTTGGGACAGGGGTTTTCCTACAATGAGCAGTTCTTC. Translated: CASSLGQGFSYNEQFF. The chain joins TRBV7-7 to TRBJ2-1; 10 positions match TRBD1. Germline V gene lookup returns CDR1 SSHAT and CDR2 FNYEAQ (reference sequence). Unmatched junction bases numbered 3, after V lost 3 bases and J lost 1 base. This CDR3 spans 16 amino acids.

This clone was picked up a small number of times. The J gene is TRBJ1-2, the V gene TRBV5-1; D is uncertain. Looked up from germline, CDR1 is SGHRS and CDR2 is YFSETQ. Trimming cost V 4 bases and J 4 bases, with 14 bases left between them. This CDR3 spans 14 amino acids. The CDR3 DNA sequence: TGCGCCAGCAGCCCAACCGAACTGAGCTATGGCTACACCTTC. This codes for CASSPTELSYGYTF.

The J gene is TRBJ1-4, the V gene TRBV7-9; D not certain. The CDR3 totals 11 residues. The germline CDR1 and CDR2 sequences are SEHNR and FQNEAQ (reference sequence). The V end lost 10 bases, the J end lost 8 bases, and 11 bases lay between the germline ends. Here the CDR3 DNA reads TGTGCCATCTCGATTCGAGAAAAACTGTTTTTT. Translation gives CAISIREKLFF.

The rearrangement uses TRBV2 and TRBJ1-2; a possible D gene is TRBD1 (5 bases). Per germline, CDR1 SNHLY and CDR2 FYNNEI. Trimming removed 5 bases from V and 4 bases from J, with 11 bases in between. The CDR3 contains 13 residues. The CDR3 reads CASSSGRLYGYTF. CDR3 nucleotide sequence: TGTGCCAGCAGTTCGGGACGGCTCTATGGCTACACCTTC.

This clone was seen only a few times. This chain connects TRBV6-6 to TRBJ2-7, with D uncertain. Between the trimmed V and J ends, which lost 5 bases and 0 bases, there was a span of 5 bases. CDR1 is MNHNY, CDR2 SVGAGI, per germline (reference sequence). The CDR3 loop spans 12 amino acids. CDR3 protein: CASSDVSYEQYF. The CDR3 DNA reads as TGTGCCAGCAGTGATGTCTCCTACGAGCAGTACTTC.

The chain couples TRBV7-3 to TRBJ2-6; no clear D gene. The V gene lost 5 bases and the J gene lost 1 base, with 9 bases spanning the gap. Germline V gene lookup returns CDR1 SGHTA and CDR2 FQGTGA. This CDR3 is 15 amino acids long. The CDR3 sequence: CASSPTGSGANVLTF. Here the CDR3 DNA reads TGTGCCAGCAGCCCGACGGGTTCTGGGGCCAACGTCCTGACTTTC.

This clone was counted a few times. V usage is TRBV6-1 and J usage is TRBJ2-7; TRBD2 agrees at 9 bases. Germline V gene sequence: CDR1 MNHNS, CDR2 SASEGT. CDR3 size: 15 residues. The ends lost 2 bases at V and 2 bases at J; junction bases unmatched: 4. The CDR3 sequence: CASSEIAGAAYEQYF. CDR3 sequence (DNA): TGTGCCAGCAGTGAAATAGCGGGAGCCGCCTACGAGCAGTACTTC.

This chain connects TRBV5-4 to TRBJ2-7; 7 bases are a match to TRBD1. The CDR3 runs to 14 residues. V lost 4 bases, J lost 0 bases, and 4 bases stayed unmatched. The germline CDR1 and CDR2 sequences are SGHNT and YYREEE (reference sequence). Written as DNA, the CDR3 is TGTGCCAGCAGCAGAGGACAGGACTCCTACGAGCAGTACTTC. This encodes CASSRGQDSYEQYF.

The rearrangement joins TRBV6-1 to TRBJ1-2; unclear D gene. The germline V and J ends were trimmed by 4 bases and 4 bases, with 7 bases remaining between them. CDR3 length: 12 residues. Germline CDR1 is MNHNS and CDR2 is SASEGT. CDR3: CASSVDGYGYTF. DNA of the CDR3: TGTGCCAGCAGTGTGGATGGCTATGGCTACACCTTC.

The CDR3 sequence is CASSPGASDADTQYF. The CDR3 DNA sequence: TGCGCCAGCAGCCCCGGGGCTAGCGACGCAGATACGCAGTATTTT. The chain joins TRBV4-1 to TRBJ2-3; TRBD2 is a possible D gene (6 bases). This CDR3 is built from 15 residues. Trimming left V 4 bases short and J 4 bases short, with 15 bases between. Germline-derived CDR1 and CDR2 are MGHRA and YSYEKL.

The rearrangement links TRBV5-4 to TRBJ2-7; 12 bases line up with TRBD1. The germline gives CDR1 SGHNT, CDR2 YYREEE (reference sequence). The CDR3 length is 16 residues. With V trimmed by 0 bases and J by 2 bases, 3 bases remained unmatched. The CDR3: CASSLGGQGAAYEQYF. DNA for the CDR3: TGTGCCAGCAGCTTGGGGGGACAGGGGGCGGCCTACGAGCAGTACTTC.

The gene calls are TRBV27 and TRBJ1-2; D is uncertain. V shed 6 bases and J shed 1 base, with 21 bases lying between them. Germline values: CDR1 MNHEY, CDR2 SMNVEV (reference sequence). CDR3 size: 17 residues. DNA for the CDR3: TGTGCCAGCAGCGGGAACCAACACACCCGGATTAACTATGGCTACACCTTC. It specifies CASSGNQHTRINYGYTF.

This chain links TRBV6-5 with TRBJ2-2; the D gene is possibly TRBD1 (6 bases). The CDR3 spans 13 residues. CDR1 and CDR2 from the germline V gene are MNHEY and SVGAGI. V was cut by 6 bases and J by 7 bases, with 12 bases left in between. The CDR3 nucleotides read TGTGCCAGCAGGGTACCAGGGGTCGGGGAGCTGTTTTTT. Protein: CASRVPGVGELFF.

V is TRBV19 and J is TRBJ2-1; 8 bases are a match to TRBD2. CDR3 length: 13 residues. Germline V lookup: CDR1 LNHDA, CDR2 SQIVND (reference sequence). After removal of 10 bases from V and 9 bases from J, the junction contained 11 bases not matched to a gene. CDR3 in DNA: TGTGCCACCCTAGGCGGGGGGTTAATTGAGCAGTTCTTC. Translated, it gives CATLGGGLIEQFF. Based on the CDR3 plus reference TRBV19 and TRBJ2-1, the full variable domain is DGGITQSPKYLFRKEGQNVTLSCEQNLNHDAMYWYRQDPGQGLRLIYYSQIVNDFQKGDIAEGYSVSREKKESFPLTVTSAQKNPTAFYLCATLGGGLIEQFFGPGTRLTVL.

CDR3: CASSSPGQKTDTQYF. The CDR3 DNA sequence: TGTGCCAGCAGTTCCCCGGGACAGAAGACAGATACGCAGTATTTT. The J gene is TRBJ2-3, the V gene TRBV27, with 7 bases aligning to TRBD1. This CDR3 has 15 amino acids. Germline lookup yields CDR1 MNHEY and CDR2 SMNVEV (reference sequence). V lost 4 bases to trimming and J lost 3 bases; unmatched junction nucleotides: 7.